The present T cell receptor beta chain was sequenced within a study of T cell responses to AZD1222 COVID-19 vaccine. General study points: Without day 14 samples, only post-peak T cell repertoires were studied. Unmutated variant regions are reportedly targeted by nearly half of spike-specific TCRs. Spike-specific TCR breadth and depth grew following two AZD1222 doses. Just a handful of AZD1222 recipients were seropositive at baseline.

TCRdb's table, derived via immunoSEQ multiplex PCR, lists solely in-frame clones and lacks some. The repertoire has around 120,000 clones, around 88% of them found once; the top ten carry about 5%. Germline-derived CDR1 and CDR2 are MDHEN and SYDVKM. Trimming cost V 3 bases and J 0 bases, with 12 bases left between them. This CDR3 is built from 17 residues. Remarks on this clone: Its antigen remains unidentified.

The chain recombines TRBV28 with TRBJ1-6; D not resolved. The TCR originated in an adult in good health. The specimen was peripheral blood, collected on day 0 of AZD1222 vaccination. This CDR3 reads CASSLLPWSSYNSPLHF. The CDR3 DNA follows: TGTGCCAGCAGTTTGCTACCTTGGAGCTCCTATAATTCACCCCTCCACTTT.